This entry lists 22 T cell receptor beta chains sequenced from one sample in a study of blood T cell repertoires in COVID-19. The assay was immunoSEQ multiplex PCR, and TCRdb's table has in-frame clones only and misses some. The sample holds tens of thousands of clones, more than 85% seen once. The sample taken for sequencing was peripheral blood. The source is a human donor in a cohort sampled during active COVID-19.

The J gene is TRBJ2-5, the V gene TRBV19; D is undetermined. V gave up 1 base and J gave up 5 bases, with 14 bases separating them. Germline CDR1 reads LNHDA; CDR2 reads SQIVND (reference sequence). The CDR3 loop spans 15 amino acids. The CDR3 region is CASSIGVAVRETQYF. In nucleotides, the CDR3 is TGTGCCAGTAGTATAGGAGTAGCCGTGCGGGAGACCCAGTACTTC.

J is TRBJ2-7 and V is TRBV18, with D possibly matching TRBD2 (6 bases). V was pared by 3 bases and J by 0 bases, with 18 bases between. Germline CDR1 and CDR2: KGHSH and LQKENI. The CDR3 is made up of 17 amino acids. CDR3 coding DNA: TGTGCCAGCTCACCTCGCCCCGGGACTGACAACTCCTACGAGCAGTACTTC. Its protein product is CASSPRPGTDNSYEQYF. Full variable domain (rest looked up from reference TRBV18 and TRBJ2-7): NAGVMQNPRHLVRRRGQEARLRCSPMKGHSHVYWYRQLPEEGLKFMVYLQKENIIDESGMPKERFSAEFPKEGPSILRIQQVVRGDSAAYFCASSPRPGTDNSYEQYFGPGTRLTVT.

The chain is built from TRBV5-1 and TRBJ1-2; TRBD1 aligns across 9 bases. Germline CDR1 and CDR2: SGHRS and YFSETQ. V gave up 5 bases and J gave up 8 bases; unmatched junction bases: 10. The CDR3 has 14 amino acids. CDR3 residues: CASRSTRDRVGYTF. The DNA of the CDR3 is TGCGCCAGCAGATCTACCCGGGACAGGGTCGGCTACACCTTC.

J is TRBJ2-3 and V is TRBV30, with TRBD1 as a possible D gene (6 bases). Trimming took off 6 bases at V and 1 base at J, with 17 bases between the two ends. CDR3 length: 15 residues. The germline CDR1 and CDR2 sequences are GTSNPN and SVGIG (reference sequence). CDR3 region: CACPNRPGGTDTQYF. In DNA form, the CDR3 reads TGTGCCTGCCCCAATCGGCCAGGGGGCACAGATACGCAGTATTTT.

This chain links TRBV7-3 with TRBJ1-2, with 11 bases aligning to TRBD1. The germline V gene encodes CDR1 SGHTA and CDR2 FQGTGA. The CDR3 extends over 16 amino acids. J was trimmed by 7 bases and V by 5 bases; bases with no gene match: 12. This chain's CDR3 is CASSPGTGGPVRGYTF. DNA for the CDR3: TGTGCCAGCAGCCCAGGGACAGGGGGACCTGTACGTGGCTACACCTTC.

The chain links TRBV7-2 to TRBJ1-2; tentative D call: TRBD1 (5 bases). Germline V gene data show CDR1 as SGHTA and CDR2 as FQGNSA. Trimming took 1 base from V and 5 from J, leaving 8 bases between them. CDR3 size: 13 residues. This CDR3 is CASSLGQGYGYTF. The CDR3 DNA reads TGTGCCAGCAGCTTAGGGCAGGGTTATGGCTACACCTTC.

The rearrangement uses TRBV15 and TRBJ2-1; the match to TRBD2 covers 8 bases. The CDR3 is 17 residues long. The germline CDR1 and CDR2 sequences are LNHNV and YYDKDF (reference sequence). V gave up 1 base and J gave up 4 bases; unmatched junction bases: 9. In DNA form, the CDR3 reads TGTGCCACCAGCAGAGTGGCGAGCGGGGGCGATTACAATGAGCAGTTCTTC. Residues: CATSRVASGGDYNEQFF.

This chain links TRBV11-3 with TRBJ2-1, with D unresolved. Trimming removed 1 base at V and 8 bases at J, with 6 bases between. This CDR3 comprises 12 residues. Germline CDR1 SGHNT, CDR2 YENEEA. The CDR3 sequence: CASSLGSDEQFF. DNA of the CDR3: TGTGCCAGCAGCTTAGGTTCTGATGAGCAGTTCTTC. Looking up the rest from reference TRBV11-3 and TRBJ2-1 gives the full variable domain: EAGVVQSPRYKIIEKKQPVAFWCNPISGHNTLYWYLQNLGQGPELLIRYENEEAVDDSQLPKDRFSAERLKGVDSTLKIQPAELGDSAVYLCASSLGSDEQFFGPGTRLTVL.

V and J are TRBV5-1 and TRBJ2-5; a weak D match, TRBD1 (6 bases). The V gene's germline CDR1 is SGHRS and CDR2 YFSETQ. V gave up 2 bases and J gave up 1 base, with 6 bases separating them. This CDR3 contains 13 residues. DNA of the CDR3: TGCGCCAGCAGCTTACAGGGCCAAGAGACCCAGTACTTC. Translation: CASSLQGQETQYF.

This clone was observed a single time. This sequence joins TRBV7-9 and TRBJ2-5; tentatively, D is TRBD2 (6 bases). The CDR3 extends over 14 amino acids. V was trimmed by 5 bases and J by 6 bases, leaving 16 bases between them. CDR1 SEHNR and CDR2 FQNEAQ come from the germline V gene (reference sequence). The CDR3 region has the DNA TGTGCCAGCAGCCCCCCGCGACTAGAGCAGACCCAGTACTTC. It is translated as CASSPPRLEQTQYF. The variable domain in full, with the rest retrieved from reference TRBV7-9 and TRBJ2-5, is DTGVSQNPRHKITKRGQNVTFRCDPISEHNRLYWYRQTLGQGPEFLTYFQNEAQLEKSRLLSDRFSAERPKGSFSTLEIQRTEQGDSAMYLCASSPPRLEQTQYFGPGTRLLVL.

CDR3 DNA sequence: TGTGCCACCAGCAGGCAGGGGAGGGGGTTTGGATATGGCTACACCTTC. It codes for CATSRQGRGFGYGYTF. The V and J genes are TRBV15 and TRBJ1-2; possibly TRBD1 for D (6 bases). The V end was cut by 3 bases, the J end by 5 bases, with 19 bases between. CDR3 length: 16 amino acids. Germline V CDR1 and CDR2: LNHNV, YYDKDF (reference sequence).

The V gene is TRBV19, the J gene TRBJ1-2; TRBD1 aligns across 7 bases. Trimming took 1 base from V and 1 from J; bases not matched to a gene: 3. This CDR3 is built from 15 residues. CDR1 is LNHDA, CDR2 SQIVND, per germline (reference sequence). CDR3 nucleotides: TGTGCCAGTAGTATAGGGGCAGGGGGTAACTATGGCTACACCTTC. Encoded protein: CASSIGAGGNYGYTF.

This rearrangement joins TRBV24-1 to TRBJ1-5; 7 positions match TRBD1. The CDR3 totals 19 residues. The germline gives CDR1 KGHDR, CDR2 SFDVKD. Trimming at V came to 9 bases and at J to 0 bases, leaving 19 bases not matched to a gene. The CDR3 DNA reads as TGTGCCACCGAGGACGCGGGGACAGAGAGCATTTATAGCAATCAGCCCCAGCATTTT. Amino acids: CATEDAGTESIYSNQPQHF.

V and J are TRBV11-2 and TRBJ1-1; D gene uncertain. The ends were cut back, 5 bases at V and 1 base at J, with 11 bases in the middle. The length of the CDR3 is 14 residues. Germline lookup yields CDR1 SGHAT and CDR2 FQNNGV. CDR3 in amino acids: CASSRERTNTEAFF. The CDR3 bases are TGTGCCAGCAGCCGGGAGAGGACGAACACTGAAGCTTTCTTT. Full variable domain (outside the CDR3, taken from reference TRBV11-2 and TRBJ1-1): EAGVAQSPRYKIIEKRQSVAFWCNPISGHATLYWYQQILGQGPKLLIQFQNNGVVDDSQLPKDRFSAERLKGVDSTLKIQPAKLEDSAVYLCASSRERTNTEAFFGQGTRLTVV.

The chain joins TRBV20-1 to TRBJ2-5; D perhaps matches TRBD2 (5 bases). The germline V gene encodes CDR1 DFQATT and CDR2 SNEGSKA (reference sequence). The CDR3 spans 14 residues. Trimming pared 3 bases from V and 2 bases from J, leaving 13 bases between. CDR3 sequence: CSASISRGQETQYF. The CDR3 DNA reads TGCAGTGCTAGTATATCACGGGGACAAGAGACCCAGTACTTC.

The chain employs TRBV7-2 and TRBJ1-1; D gene unclear. This CDR3 is built from 14 residues. V was shortened by 3 bases and J by 5 bases, with 13 bases between the two germline ends. Germline V lookup: CDR1 SGHTA, CDR2 FQGNSA. CDR3: CASSFVRGGTEAFF. DNA of the CDR3: TGTGCCAGCAGCTTCGTTCGAGGTGGAACTGAAGCTTTCTTT.

The chain is built from TRBV5-6 and TRBJ2-7, with D perhaps TRBD2 (6 bases). The CDR3 is made up of 14 amino acids. Germline V gene data show CDR1 as SGHDT and CDR2 as YYEEEE. The V end was cut by 4 bases, the J end by 2 bases, with 13 bases between. The CDR3 region has the DNA TGTGCCAGCAGCACTCCCGGGAGACCCTACGAGCAGTACTTC. The encoded protein is CASSTPGRPYEQYF. Looking up the rest from reference TRBV5-6 and TRBJ2-7 gives the full variable domain: DAGVTQSPTHLIKTRGQQVTLRCSPKSGHDTVSWYQQALGQGPQFIFQYYEEEERQRGNFPDRFSGHQFPNYSSELNVNALLLGDSALYLCASSTPGRPYEQYFGPGTRLTVT.

This sequence joins TRBV15 and TRBJ1-6; unclear D gene. The germline CDR1 and CDR2 sequences are LNHNV and YYDKDF (reference sequence). V was clipped by 4 bases and J by 9 bases, with 10 bases between them. CDR3 size: 13 residues. Here the CDR3 reads CATSTQRGSPLHF. Here the CDR3 DNA reads TGTGCCACCAGCACCCAGCGGGGTTCACCCCTCCACTTT.

The rearrangement joins TRBV18 to TRBJ1-1; maybe TRBD1 (6 bases). CDR3 length: 15 amino acids. The germline V gene has CDR1 KGHSH and CDR2 LQKENI. Trimming stripped 6 bases from V and 6 bases from J, with 20 bases between. The CDR3 DNA reads as TGTGCCAGCTCCGGGCAGACAGGAGAAGGCCCTGAAGCTTTCTTT. Amino acids: CASSGQTGEGPEAFF.

The chain couples TRBV27 to TRBJ1-1; no definite D call. CDR3 length equals 13 residues. The ends were cut back, 8 bases at V and 1 base at J, with 11 bases in the middle. Looked up from germline, CDR1 is MNHEY and CDR2 is SMNVEV (reference sequence). CDR3 sequence (DNA): TGTGCCAGCGCCCGGTCTTGGAACACTGAAGCTTTCTTT. Translating it yields CASARSWNTEAFF.

This clone was seen only once. The chain has TRBV19 and TRBJ2-4; tentatively, D is TRBD1 (6 bases). V lost 3 bases and J 6 bases, leaving 15 bases between the germline ends. CDR1 is LNHDA, CDR2 SQIVND, per germline (reference sequence). This CDR3 spans 15 amino acids. For the CDR3, the DNA is TGTGCCAGTAGTATCGGTAGGCAGGGGAGAAACATTCAGTACTTC. Amino acids: CASSIGRQGRNIQYF. Looking up the rest from reference TRBV19 and TRBJ2-4 gives the full variable domain: DGGITQSPKYLFRKEGQNVTLSCEQNLNHDAMYWYRQDPGQGLRLIYYSQIVNDFQKGDIAEGYSVSREKKESFPLTVTSAQKNPTAFYLCASSIGRQGRNIQYFGAGTRLSVL.

This sequence joins TRBV9 and TRBJ2-3, with 8 bases aligning to TRBD2. With V trimmed by 4 bases and J by 0 bases, 7 bases remained unmatched. Germline V lookup: CDR1 SGDLS, CDR2 YYNGEE. The CDR3 length is 16 residues. CDR3 sequence: CASSPRGGPSTDTQYF. The CDR3 DNA reads as TGTGCCAGCAGCCCTCGCGGGGGGCCTAGCACAGATACGCAGTATTTT. The full variable domain, with the rest looked up from reference TRBV9 and TRBJ2-3, is DSGVTQTPKHLITATGQRVTLRCSPRSGDLSVYWYQQSLDQGLQFLIQYYNGEERAKGNILERFSAQQFPDLHSELNLSSLELGDSALYFCASSPRGGPSTDTQYFGPGTRLTVL.